The rows below give T cell receptor beta chains drawn from one sample of a study of blood T cell repertoires in COVID-19. The protocol was immunoSEQ multiplex PCR, while the TCRdb copy is restricted to in-frame clones and leaves out a portion. The profile shows 25,000 to 35,000 clones, around 86% of them singletons. Sequencing was carried out using peripheral blood. Receptors originate from a human donor in a cohort sampled during active COVID-19. The donor label of this sample is uncertain. Each CDR3 is given with its conserved first and last residue. A D gene is named only where the DNA matches it firmly. Only part of the rows carry a size: once, few, many, or a class if the clone is expanded.

j_call	v_call	d_call	clone_size	cdr3_nt	cdr3_aa
TRBJ2-3	TRBV9	NA	NA	TGTGCCAGCAGCTCCTCTACGGGTAGCACAGATACGCAGTATTTT	CASSSSTGSTDTQYF
TRBJ2-1	TRBV24-1	TRBD1	NA	TGTGCCACCAGTGAGCCTACAGGGGTGGCCTACAATGAGCAGTTCTTC	CATSEPTGVAYNEQFF
TRBJ1-1	TRBV2	NA	medium-sized	TGTGCCAGCGGGCAGAACACTGAAGCTTTCTTT	CASGQNTEAFF
TRBJ2-3	TRBV9	NA	NA	TGTGCCAGCAGCGTCAGCCGGGACACCAGCACAGATACGCAGTATTTT	CASSVSRDTSTDTQYF
TRBJ2-7	TRBV2	NA	NA	TGTGCCAGCACCCGGGACGGGGGAAAGCAGTACTTC	CASTRDGGKQYF
TRBJ1-6	TRBV27	TRBD1	NA	TGTGCCAGCAGGACAGGGTTTGGTTCACCCCTCCACTTT	CASRTGFGSPLHF
TRBJ2-5	TRBV11-3	NA	NA	TGTGCCAGCAGCTTAGTTCGGGCCCCGCAGGGAGAGACCCAGTACTTC	CASSLVRAPQGETQYF
TRBJ2-2	TRBV9	NA	NA	TGTGCCAGCAGCGTACGTGGTTTCAGCACCGGGGAGCTGTTTTTT	CASSVRGFSTGELFF
TRBJ2-7	TRBV5-1	TRBD1	NA	TGCGCCAGCAGCTCGGACAGGGGGCGGTACGAGCAGTACTTC	CASSSDRGRYEQYF
TRBJ2-5	TRBV25-1	TRBD1	NA	TGTGCCAGCAGTGAATCGTGGGGACAGGGTCGGGAGACCCAGTACTTC	CASSESWGQGRETQYF
TRBJ1-2	TRBV30	NA	once	TGTGCCTGGACCCGGCGGGGGTTAGGCTACACCTTC	CAWTRRGLGYTF
TRBJ2-1	TRBV5-1	NA	NA	TGCGCCAGCAGCCCGTCTCTAGAGGAGGGCAATGAGCAGTTCTTC	CASSPSLEEGNEQFF
TRBJ2-7	TRBV11-2	NA	NA	TGTGCCAGCAGACGGGTACAGGGCCCCGTCTACGAGCAGTACTTC	CASRRVQGPVYEQYF
TRBJ2-7	TRBV12-5	NA	NA	TGTGCTAGTGGTATAGTCTACGAGCAGTACTTC	CASGIVYEQYF
TRBJ1-1	TRBV11-2	NA	few	TGTGCCAGCAGCTCCCTCCGAGGGAAAACTGAAGCTTTCTTT	CASSSLRGKTEAFF
TRBJ1-1	TRBV30	NA	NA	TGTGCCTGGAGTAGGGGGGGGAACACTGAAGCTTTCTTT	CAWSRGGNTEAFF
TRBJ2-2	TRBV5-4	TRBD2	NA	TGTGCCAGCAGCCCGGGTAGCGGGAATACCGGGGAGCTGTTTTTT	CASSPGSGNTGELFF
TRBJ1-1	TRBV28	NA	NA	TGTGCCAGCAGTCCTCATCGGACAGCCAACACTGAAGCTTTCTTT	CASSPHRTANTEAFF
TRBJ1-1	TRBV10-2	TRBD1	NA	TGCGCCAGCAGGGGACAGGCAAACACTGAAGCTTTCTTT	CASRGQANTEAFF
TRBJ2-3	TRBV9	NA	NA	TGTGCCAGCGCTTCGGGAGCGAGCACAGATACGCAGTATTTT	CASASGASTDTQYF
TRBJ1-4	TRBV6-4	NA	NA	TGTGCCAGCAGTCCTACCCATGGAGGTGAAAAACTGTTTTTT	CASSPTHGGEKLFF
TRBJ2-2	TRBV5-1	NA	NA	TGCGCCAGCAATAAAGCTAGCGACACCGGGGAGCTGTTTTTT	CASNKASDTGELFF
TRBJ1-3	TRBV5-4	TRBD1	NA	TGTGCCAGCAGCTCCTTAGGACAGGGACTCTTCGGGTCCTCTGGAAACACCATATATTTT	CASSSLGQGLFGSSGNTIYF
TRBJ2-3	TRBV7-3	TRBD2	NA	TGTGCCAGCAGCTTAATCGGCGGGAGTATGACAGATACGCAGTATTTT	CASSLIGGSMTDTQYF
TRBJ2-3	TRBV19	NA	NA	TGTGCCAGTAGTACTGCGGTTCAGACGAGTGATACGCAGTATTTT	CASSTAVQTSDTQYF
TRBJ1-5	TRBV6-5	NA	NA	TGTGCCAGCAGTTGGGAGCGCAATCAGCCCCAGCATTTT	CASSWERNQPQHF
TRBJ1-2	TRBV30	TRBD1	NA	TGTGCCTGGAGCACGACAGGGGTCGGCTACACCTTC	CAWSTTGVGYTF
TRBJ2-7	TRBV18	TRBD1	NA	TGTGCCAGCTCGTCCACAGGGGACACCTCCTACGAGCAGTACTTC	CASSSTGDTSYEQYF
TRBJ2-2	TRBV28	TRBD1	NA	TGTGCCAGCAGTTTAGGTACAGGGGGCACCGGGGAGCTGTTTTTT	CASSLGTGGTGELFF
TRBJ2-6	TRBV28	NA	NA	TGTGCCAGCAGCCTCTCTGGGGCCAACGTCCTGACTTTC	CASSLSGANVLTF
TRBJ1-5	TRBV7-7	TRBD1	NA	TGTGCTAGCAGCCAATACGACAGGGTGCGCAATCAGCCCCAGCATTTT	CASSQYDRVRNQPQHF
TRBJ2-5	TRBV5-6	TRBD2	NA	TGTGCCAGCAAGCCGCTGGGGGGGGATAGCGGGAGAGAGACCCAGTACTTC	CASKPLGGDSGRETQYF
TRBJ2-1	TRBV5-6	TRBD2	NA	TGTGCCAGCAGCCCAAGACTAGCGGGAACCTACAATGAGCAGTTCTTC	CASSPRLAGTYNEQFF
TRBJ2-5	TRBV2	TRBD1	NA	TGTGCCAGCAGAGAAGACAGGGTGAAGGAGACCCAGTACTTC	CASREDRVKETQYF
TRBJ1-1	TRBV18	TRBD1	once	TGTGCCAGCTCACCTTCGACAGGGGGCTCCACTGAAGCTTTCTTT	CASSPSTGGSTEAFF
TRBJ2-7	TRBV5-4	TRBD1	few	TGTGCCAGCAGCTTGGGGGGACAGCGATCCTACGAGCAGTACTTC	CASSLGGQRSYEQYF